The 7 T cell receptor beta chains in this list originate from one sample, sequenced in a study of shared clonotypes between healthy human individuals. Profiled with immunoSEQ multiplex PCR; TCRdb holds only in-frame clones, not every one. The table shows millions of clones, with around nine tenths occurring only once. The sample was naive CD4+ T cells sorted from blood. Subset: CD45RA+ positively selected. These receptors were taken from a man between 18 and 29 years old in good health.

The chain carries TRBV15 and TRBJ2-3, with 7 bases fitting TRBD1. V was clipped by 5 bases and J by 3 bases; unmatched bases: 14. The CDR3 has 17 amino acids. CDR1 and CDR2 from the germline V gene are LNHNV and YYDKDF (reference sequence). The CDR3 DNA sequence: TGTGCCACCAGCCGACGATTGGACAGGCTGTTTACAGATACGCAGTATTTT. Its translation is CATSRRLDRLFTDTQYF.

The CDR3 nucleotides read TGTGCCAGCAGCTGGGGGGGAGATACGCAGTATTTT. It translates to CASSWGGDTQYF. The rearrangement links TRBV5-4 to TRBJ2-3, with 7 bases that match TRBD2. Losses at the gene ends were 3 bases for V and 5 bases for J; bases not matched to a gene: 0. Germline CDR1 is SGHNT and CDR2 is YYREEE (reference sequence). This CDR3 has 12 amino acids.

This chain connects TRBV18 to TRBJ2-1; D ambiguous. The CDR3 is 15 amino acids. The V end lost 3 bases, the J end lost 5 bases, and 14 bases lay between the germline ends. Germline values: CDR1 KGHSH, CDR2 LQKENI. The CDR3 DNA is TGTGCCAGCTCACCTCAGAACCCGACTCACAATGAGCAGTTCTTC. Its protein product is CASSPQNPTHNEQFF.

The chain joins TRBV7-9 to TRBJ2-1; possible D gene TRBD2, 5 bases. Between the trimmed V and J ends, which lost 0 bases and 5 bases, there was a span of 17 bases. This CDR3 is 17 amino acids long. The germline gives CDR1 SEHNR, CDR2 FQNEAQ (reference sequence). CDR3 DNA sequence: TGTGCCAGCAGCTTAGCAGGGAGACACCCCCGGGACAATGAGCAGTTCTTC. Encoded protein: CASSLAGRHPRDNEQFF.

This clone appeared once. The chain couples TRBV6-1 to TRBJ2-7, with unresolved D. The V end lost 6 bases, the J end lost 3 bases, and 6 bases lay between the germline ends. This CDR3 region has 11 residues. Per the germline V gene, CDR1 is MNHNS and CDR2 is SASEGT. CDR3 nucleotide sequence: TGTGCCAGCAGCCATGACTACGAGCAGTACTTC. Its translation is CASSHDYEQYF.

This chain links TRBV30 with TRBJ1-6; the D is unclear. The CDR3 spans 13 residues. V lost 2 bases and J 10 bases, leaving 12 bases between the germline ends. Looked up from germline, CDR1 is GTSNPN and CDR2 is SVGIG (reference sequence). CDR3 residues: CAWSPNRESPLHF. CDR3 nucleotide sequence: TGTGCCTGGAGTCCGAATCGGGAGTCACCCCTCCACTTT.

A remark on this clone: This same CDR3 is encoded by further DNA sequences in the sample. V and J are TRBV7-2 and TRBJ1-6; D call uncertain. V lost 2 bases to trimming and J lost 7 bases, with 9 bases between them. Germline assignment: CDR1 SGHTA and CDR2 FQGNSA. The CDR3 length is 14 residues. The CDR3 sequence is CASSLWGANSPLHF. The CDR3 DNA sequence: TGTGCCAGCAGCTTATGGGGTGCCAATTCACCCCTCCACTTT.